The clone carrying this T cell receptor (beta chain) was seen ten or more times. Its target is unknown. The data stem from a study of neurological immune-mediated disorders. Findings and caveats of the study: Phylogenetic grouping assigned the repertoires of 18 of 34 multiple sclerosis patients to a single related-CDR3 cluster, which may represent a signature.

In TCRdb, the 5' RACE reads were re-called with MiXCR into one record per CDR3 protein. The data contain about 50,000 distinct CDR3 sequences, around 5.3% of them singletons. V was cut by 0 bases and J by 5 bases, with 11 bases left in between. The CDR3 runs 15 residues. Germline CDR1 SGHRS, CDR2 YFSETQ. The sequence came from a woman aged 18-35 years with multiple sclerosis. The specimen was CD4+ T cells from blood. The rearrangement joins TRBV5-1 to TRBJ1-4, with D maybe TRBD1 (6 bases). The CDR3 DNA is TGCGCCAGCAGCTTGGATCGGGGGCTGAATGAAAAACTGTTTTTT. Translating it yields CASSLDRGLNEKLFF.